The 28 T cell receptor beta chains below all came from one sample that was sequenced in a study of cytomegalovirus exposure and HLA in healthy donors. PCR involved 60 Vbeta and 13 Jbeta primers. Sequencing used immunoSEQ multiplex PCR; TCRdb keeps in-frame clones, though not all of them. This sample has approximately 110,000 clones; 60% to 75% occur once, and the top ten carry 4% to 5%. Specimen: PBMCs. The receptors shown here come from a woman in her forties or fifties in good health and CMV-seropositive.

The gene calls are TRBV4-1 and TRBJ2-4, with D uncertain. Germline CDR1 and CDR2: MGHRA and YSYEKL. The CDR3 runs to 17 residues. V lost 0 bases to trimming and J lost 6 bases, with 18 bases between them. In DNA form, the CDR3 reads TGCGCCAGCAGCCAAGATATCGTTACAGCCCTCATAAACATTCAGTACTTC. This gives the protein CASSQDIVTALINIQYF.

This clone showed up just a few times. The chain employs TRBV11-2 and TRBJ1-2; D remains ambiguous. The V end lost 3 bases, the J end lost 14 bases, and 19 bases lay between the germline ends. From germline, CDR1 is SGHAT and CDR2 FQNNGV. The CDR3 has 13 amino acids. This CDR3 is CASSFPGAPGGTF. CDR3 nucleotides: TGTGCCAGCAGCTTCCCGGGAGCCCCTGGTGGAACCTTC. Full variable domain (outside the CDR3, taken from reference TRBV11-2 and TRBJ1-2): EAGVAQSPRYKIIEKRQSVAFWCNPISGHATLYWYQQILGQGPKLLIQFQNNGVVDDSQLPKDRFSAERLKGVDSTLKIQPAKLEDSAVYLCASSFPGAPGGTFGSGTRLTVV.

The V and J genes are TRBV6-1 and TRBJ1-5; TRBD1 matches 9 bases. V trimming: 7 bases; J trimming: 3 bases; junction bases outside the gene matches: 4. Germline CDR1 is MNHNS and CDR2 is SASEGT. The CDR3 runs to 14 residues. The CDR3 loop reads CASNTGGINQPQHF. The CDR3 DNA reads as TGTGCCAGCAATACAGGGGGCATCAATCAGCCCCAGCATTTT.

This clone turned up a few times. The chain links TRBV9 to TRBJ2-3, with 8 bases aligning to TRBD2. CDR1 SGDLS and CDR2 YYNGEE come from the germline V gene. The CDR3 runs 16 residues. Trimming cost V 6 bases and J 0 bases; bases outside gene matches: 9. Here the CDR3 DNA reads TGTGCCAGCAATTACGGCGGGGGGACTAGCACAGATACGCAGTATTTT. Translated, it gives CASNYGGGTSTDTQYF.

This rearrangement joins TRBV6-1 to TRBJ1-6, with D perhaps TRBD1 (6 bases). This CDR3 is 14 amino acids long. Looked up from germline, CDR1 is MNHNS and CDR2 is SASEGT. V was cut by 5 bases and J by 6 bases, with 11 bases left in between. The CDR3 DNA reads TGTGCCAGCAGTCCATTGGACAGTAATTCACCCCTCCACTTT. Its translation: CASSPLDSNSPLHF.

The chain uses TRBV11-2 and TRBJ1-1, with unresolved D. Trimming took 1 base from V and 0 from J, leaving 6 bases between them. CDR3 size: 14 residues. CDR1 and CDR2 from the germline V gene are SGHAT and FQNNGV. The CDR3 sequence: CASSLASVNTEAFF. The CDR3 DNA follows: TGTGCCAGCAGCTTAGCCAGCGTGAACACTGAAGCTTTCTTT.

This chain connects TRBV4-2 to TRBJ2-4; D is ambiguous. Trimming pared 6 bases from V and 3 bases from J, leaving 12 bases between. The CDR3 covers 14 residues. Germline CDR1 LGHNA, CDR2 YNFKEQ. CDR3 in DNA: TGTGCCAGCAGTTCCGACATGTTCAAAAACATTCAGTACTTC. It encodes CASSSDMFKNIQYF.

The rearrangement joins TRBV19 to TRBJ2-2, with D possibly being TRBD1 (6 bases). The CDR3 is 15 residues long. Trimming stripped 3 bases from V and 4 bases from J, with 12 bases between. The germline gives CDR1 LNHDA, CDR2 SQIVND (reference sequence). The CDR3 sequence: CASSILGASTGELFF. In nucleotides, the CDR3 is TGTGCCAGTAGTATTTTGGGGGCTAGCACCGGGGAGCTGTTTTTT.

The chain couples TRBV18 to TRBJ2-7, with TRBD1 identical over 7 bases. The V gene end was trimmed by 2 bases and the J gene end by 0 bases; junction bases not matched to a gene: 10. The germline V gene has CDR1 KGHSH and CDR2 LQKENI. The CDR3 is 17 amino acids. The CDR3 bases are TGTGCCAGCTCACCAGGGACAGCCTTTAGGAGCTCCTACGAGCAGTACTTC. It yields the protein CASSPGTAFRSSYEQYF.

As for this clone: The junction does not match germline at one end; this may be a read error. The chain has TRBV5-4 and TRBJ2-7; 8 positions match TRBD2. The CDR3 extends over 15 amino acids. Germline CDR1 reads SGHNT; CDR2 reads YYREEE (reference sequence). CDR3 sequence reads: CASSLDPGGNYGQYF. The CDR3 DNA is TGTGCCAGCAGCTTGGACCCGGGGGGGAACTACGGGCAGTACTTC.

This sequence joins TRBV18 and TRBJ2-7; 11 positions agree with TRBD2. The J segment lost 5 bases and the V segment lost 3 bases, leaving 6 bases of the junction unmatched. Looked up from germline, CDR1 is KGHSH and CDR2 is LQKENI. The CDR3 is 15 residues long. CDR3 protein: CASSPGGSGRDEQYF. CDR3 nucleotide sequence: TGTGCCAGCTCACCGGGAGGTAGCGGGAGGGACGAGCAGTACTTC.

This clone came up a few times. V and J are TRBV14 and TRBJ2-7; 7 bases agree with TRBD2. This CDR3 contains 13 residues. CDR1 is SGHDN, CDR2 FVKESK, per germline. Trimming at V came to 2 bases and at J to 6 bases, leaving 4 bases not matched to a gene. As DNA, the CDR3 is TGTGCCAGCAGCCAAAGGGGACTAAGCGAGCAGTACTTC. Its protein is CASSQRGLSEQYF.

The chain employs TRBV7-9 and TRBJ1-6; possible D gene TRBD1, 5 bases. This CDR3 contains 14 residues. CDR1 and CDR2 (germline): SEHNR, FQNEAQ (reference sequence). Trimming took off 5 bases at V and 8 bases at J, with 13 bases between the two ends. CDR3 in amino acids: CASSAAVRDSPLHF. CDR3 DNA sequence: TGTGCCAGCAGCGCGGCGGTCAGGGATTCACCCCTCCACTTT.

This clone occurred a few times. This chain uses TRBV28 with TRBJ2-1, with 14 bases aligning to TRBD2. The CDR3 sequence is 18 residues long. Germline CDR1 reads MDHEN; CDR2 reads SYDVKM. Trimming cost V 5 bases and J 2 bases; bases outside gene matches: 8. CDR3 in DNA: TGTGCCAGCAGTCTACAAAGACTAGCGGGGGGGACCTACAATGAGCAGTTCTTC. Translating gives CASSLQRLAGGTYNEQFF.

CDR3 region: CASHKDRGDYGYTF. In DNA form, the CDR3 reads TGTGCCAGTCATAAGGACAGGGGAGACTATGGCTACACCTTC. The V call is TRBV19, the J call TRBJ1-2; 9 positions agree with TRBD1. This CDR3 contains 14 residues. The trim removed 8 bases at V and 3 bases at J, leaving 7 bases unmatched. Germline loops: CDR1 LNHDA, CDR2 SQIVND (reference sequence).

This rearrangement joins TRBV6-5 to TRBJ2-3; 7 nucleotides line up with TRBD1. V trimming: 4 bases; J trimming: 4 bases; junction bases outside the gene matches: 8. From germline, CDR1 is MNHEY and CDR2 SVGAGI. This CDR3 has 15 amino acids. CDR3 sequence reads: CASSLRQGSADTQYF. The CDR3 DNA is TGTGCCAGCAGTTTAAGACAGGGCTCGGCAGATACGCAGTATTTT.

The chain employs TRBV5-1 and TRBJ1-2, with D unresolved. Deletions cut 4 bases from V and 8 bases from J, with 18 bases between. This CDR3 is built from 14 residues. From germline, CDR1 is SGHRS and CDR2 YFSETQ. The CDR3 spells CASSRKLRESGYTF. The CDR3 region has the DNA TGCGCCAGCAGCCGGAAACTGAGGGAGAGCGGCTACACCTTC.

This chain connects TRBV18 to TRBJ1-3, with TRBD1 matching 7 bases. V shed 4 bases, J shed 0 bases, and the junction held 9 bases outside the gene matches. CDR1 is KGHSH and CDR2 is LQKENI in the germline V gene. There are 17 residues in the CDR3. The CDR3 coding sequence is TGTGCCAGCTCACTGTCCTCGACAGGGAGCTCTGGAAACACCATATATTTT. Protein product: CASSLSSTGSSGNTIYF.

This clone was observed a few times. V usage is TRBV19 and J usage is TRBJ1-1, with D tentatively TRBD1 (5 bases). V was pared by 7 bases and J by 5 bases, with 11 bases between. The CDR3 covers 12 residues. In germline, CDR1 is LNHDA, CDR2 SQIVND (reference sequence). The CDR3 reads CASTQGRTEAFF. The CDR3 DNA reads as TGTGCCAGTACGCAGGGTCGGACTGAAGCTTTCTTT. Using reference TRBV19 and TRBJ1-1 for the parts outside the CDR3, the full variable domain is DGGITQSPKYLFRKEGQNVTLSCEQNLNHDAMYWYRQDPGQGLRLIYYSQIVNDFQKGDIAEGYSVSREKKESFPLTVTSAQKNPTAFYLCASTQGRTEAFFGQGTRLTVV.

The CDR3 protein is CASSLDRVSYGYTF. The CDR3 DNA is TGTGCCAGCAGCCTGGACAGGGTTAGCTATGGCTACACCTTC. The chain recombines TRBV5-4 with TRBJ1-2; 8 nucleotides align to TRBD1. The germline V gene encodes CDR1 SGHNT and CDR2 YYREEE (reference sequence). V lost 4 bases and J lost 4; bases outside the gene matches: 6. The length of the CDR3 is 14 residues.

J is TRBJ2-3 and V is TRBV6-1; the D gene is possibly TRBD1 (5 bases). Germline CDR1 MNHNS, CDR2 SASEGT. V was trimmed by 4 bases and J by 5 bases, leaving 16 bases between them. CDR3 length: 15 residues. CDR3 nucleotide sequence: TGTGCCAGCAGTGGACAGCGCTCCGTGGTAGATACGCAGTATTTT. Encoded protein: CASSGQRSVVDTQYF.

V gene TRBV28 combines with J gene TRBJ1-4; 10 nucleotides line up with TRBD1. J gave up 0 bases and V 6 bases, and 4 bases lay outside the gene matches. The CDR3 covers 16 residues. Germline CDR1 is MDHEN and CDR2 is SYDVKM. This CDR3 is CASSRQGATTNEKLFF. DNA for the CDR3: TGTGCCAGCAGCAGACAGGGGGCTACAACTAATGAAAAACTGTTTTTT.

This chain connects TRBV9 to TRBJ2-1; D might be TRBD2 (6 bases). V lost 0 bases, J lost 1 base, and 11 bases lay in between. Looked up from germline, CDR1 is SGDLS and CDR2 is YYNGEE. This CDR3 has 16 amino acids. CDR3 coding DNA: TGTGCCAGCAGCGTAGAGCCCGGGGGATCCTACAATGAGCAGTTCTTC. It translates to CASSVEPGGSYNEQFF.

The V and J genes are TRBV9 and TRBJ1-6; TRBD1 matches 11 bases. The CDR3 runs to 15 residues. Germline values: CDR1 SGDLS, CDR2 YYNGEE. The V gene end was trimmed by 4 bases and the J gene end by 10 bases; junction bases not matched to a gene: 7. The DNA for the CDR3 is TGTGCCAGCAGCCCAGGACAGGGGGCATGGTCACCCCTCCACTTT. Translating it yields CASSPGQGAWSPLHF.

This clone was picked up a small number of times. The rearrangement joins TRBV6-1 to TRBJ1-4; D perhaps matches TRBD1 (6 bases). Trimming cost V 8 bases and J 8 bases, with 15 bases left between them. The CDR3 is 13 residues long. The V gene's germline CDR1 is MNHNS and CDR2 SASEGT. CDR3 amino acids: CASAGEDREKLFF. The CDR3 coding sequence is TGTGCCAGCGCAGGGGAAGATCGCGAAAAACTGTTTTTT.

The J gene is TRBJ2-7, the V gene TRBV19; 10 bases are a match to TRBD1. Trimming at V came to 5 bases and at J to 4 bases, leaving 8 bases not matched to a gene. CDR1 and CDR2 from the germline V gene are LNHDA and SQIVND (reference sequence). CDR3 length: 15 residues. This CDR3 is CASSAPGQGRYEQYF. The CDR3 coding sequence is TGTGCCAGTAGTGCGCCGGGACAGGGGAGGTACGAGCAGTACTTC.

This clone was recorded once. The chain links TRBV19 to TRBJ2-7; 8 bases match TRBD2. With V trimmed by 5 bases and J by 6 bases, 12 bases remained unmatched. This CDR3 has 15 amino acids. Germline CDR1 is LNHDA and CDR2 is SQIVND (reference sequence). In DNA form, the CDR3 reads TGTGCCAGTAGTCCCTGGGCCAGCGGGGGTAGCGAGCAGTACTTC. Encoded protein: CASSPWASGGSEQYF.

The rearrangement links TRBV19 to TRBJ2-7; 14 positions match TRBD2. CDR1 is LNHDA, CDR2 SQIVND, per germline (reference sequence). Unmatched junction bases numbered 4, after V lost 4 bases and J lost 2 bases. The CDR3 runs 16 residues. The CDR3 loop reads CASSTRLAGGTYEQYF. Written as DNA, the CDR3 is TGTGCCAGTAGTACCCGACTAGCGGGGGGGACCTACGAGCAGTACTTC.